The rows below give T cell receptor beta chains drawn from one sample of a study of cytomegalovirus exposure and HLA in healthy donors. Assay: immunoSEQ multiplex PCR; the TCRdb copy retains only in-frame clones and omits some. The data hold about 140,000 clones, with approximately 82% observed a single time. The specimen was PBMCs. The receptors originated from a middle-aged man in good health and CMV-seronegative. The CDR3 runs from the conserved cysteine through the conserved F or W. Each record gives: clone size, V gene, J gene, D gene, CDR3 DNA, CDR3 protein. D genes are given only for firm matches. Rows may omit the clone size; those that give it use once, few, many or a size class.

>.|TRBV7-8|TRBJ1-2|.
TGTGCCAGCAGCTCTAGGACCCTACAGGATGGCTACACCTTC
CASSSRTLQDGYTF
>.|TRBV4-1|TRBJ2-7|.
TGCGCCAGCAGCCAACCGACCACCGGGGGCGAGCAGTACTTC
CASSQPTTGGEQYF
>.|TRBV27|TRBJ1-4|.
TGTGCCAGCAGCCAAAGGAGCTCAGGGGTAGAAAAACTGTTTTTT
CASSQRSSGVEKLFF
>.|TRBV30|TRBJ1-1|.
TGTGCCTGGAGCCGGGAAGGCACTGAAGCTTTCTTT
CAWSREGTEAFF
>.|TRBV28|TRBJ2-3|TRBD2
TGTGCCAGCAGCAGGACGGGACTAGCGGGGGGCGGTACGCAGTATTTT
CASSRTGLAGGGTQYF
>.|TRBV28|TRBJ2-1|.
TGTGCCAGCAGTAAGATGGGGGCCCACAATGAGCAGTTCTTC
CASSKMGAHNEQFF
>.|TRBV29-1|TRBJ2-5|.
TGCAGCGTTGAGAGGGAGCCGGTCGGAGAGACCCAGTACTTC
CSVEREPVGETQYF
>.|TRBV28|TRBJ1-5|.
TGTGCCAGCAGTTCCGGGACAACCTTTAGCAATCAGCCCCAGCATTTT
CASSSGTTFSNQPQHF
>.|TRBV5-1|TRBJ2-3|.
TGCGCCAGCAGCCCTAGACGTAGCACAGATACGCAGTATTTT
CASSPRRSTDTQYF
>.|TRBV19|TRBJ2-7|TRBD1
TGTGCCAGTAGTATAGGGACAGGGGCGTACGAGCAGTACTTC
CASSIGTGAYEQYF
>.|TRBV6-5|TRBJ1-1|.
TGTGCCAGCAGTTACGGGCACGGGGGGAACACTGAAGCTTTCTTT
CASSYGHGGNTEAFF
>.|TRBV27|TRBJ2-1|.
TGTGCCAGCAGGATTGCTAGCCGGAATGAGCAGTTCTTC
CASRIASRNEQFF
>.|TRBV18|TRBJ1-1|TRBD1
TGTGCCAGCTCAACAGGGGCAAACACTGAAGCTTTCTTT
CASSTGANTEAFF
>.|TRBV13|TRBJ1-2|TRBD1
TGTGCCAGCAGCTTAACAGGGGCTCAGTATGGCTACACCTTC
CASSLTGAQYGYTF
>.|TRBV10-3|TRBJ1-1|.
TGTGCCATCAGTGAGTCGATAGGGATGGGGGGCACTGAAGCTTTCTTT
CAISESIGMGGTEAFF
>.|TRBV5-5|TRBJ1-2|TRBD1
TGTGCCAGCAGCTGGGACAGATCTAACTATGGCTACACCTTC
CASSWDRSNYGYTF
>.|TRBV6-1|TRBJ2-7|TRBD2
TGTGCCAGCAGTGAGATGACTAGCGGGGGGTCTAGGCGAAGGGGGGAGCAGTACTTC
CASSEMTSGGSRRRGEQYF
>.|TRBV7-2|TRBJ1-2|TRBD1
TGTGCCAGCAGTCCAGCCGGACAGGCGGATGCAAGCGGCTACACCTTC
CASSPAGQADASGYTF
>few|TRBV2|TRBJ2-5|.
TGTGCCAGCAGTGGACAGTCTGAAGAGACCCAGTACTTC
CASSGQSEETQYF
>.|TRBV19|TRBJ1-4|TRBD1
TGTGCCAGTAGTTTTCAGACAGGGTTGTTGGAAAAACTGTTTTTT
CASSFQTGLLEKLFF
>.|TRBV5-5|TRBJ1-4|.
TGTGCCAGCAGCTTTGCGGGAGAGGGCGAAAAACTGTTTTTT
CASSFAGEGEKLFF
>.|TRBV14|TRBJ1-2|TRBD1
TGTGCCAGCAGCCACTCCGGACAGGGTTACGGCTACACCTTC
CASSHSGQGYGYTF
>few|TRBV7-3|TRBJ1-2|TRBD1
TGTGCCAGCAGCCCACAGGGGAACCAGAACTATGGCTACACCTTC
CASSPQGNQNYGYTF
>few|TRBV29-1|TRBJ1-1|TRBD1
TGCAGCGGATCAACAGGGGCCACTGAAGCTTTCTTT
CSGSTGATEAFF
>once|TRBV13|TRBJ2-7|TRBD1
TGTGCCAGCAGCTTCAGGGTCGGCCTGGGACAGACCTACGAGCAGTACTTC
CASSFRVGLGQTYEQYF
>.|TRBV4-2|TRBJ2-2|TRBD2
TGTGCCAGCAGCCAGGGACTAGCGAACACCGGGGAGCTGTTTTTT
CASSQGLANTGELFF
>.|TRBV5-5|TRBJ1-2|TRBD1
TGTGCCAGCAGCCCCGACAGGGACACCTATGGCTACACCTTC
CASSPDRDTYGYTF
>.|TRBV5-4|TRBJ1-2|TRBD1
TGTGCCAGCAGCTTAAGAGGGGGCAGCTATGGCTACACCTTC
CASSLRGGSYGYTF
>.|TRBV4-1|TRBJ1-3|.
TGCGCCAGCAGCCAAGCCAATTCAGGATCGTTGGGAAACACCATATATTTT
CASSQANSGSLGNTIYF
>.|TRBV7-9|TRBJ2-1|.
TGTGCCAGCAGCCCAACAGGGACCTACAATGAGCAGTTCTTC
CASSPTGTYNEQFF
>.|TRBV29-1|TRBJ2-5|.
TGCAGCGTTGCCGGGGGAGATCAAGAGACCCAGTACTTC
CSVAGGDQETQYF
>few|TRBV6-5|TRBJ1-1|.
TGTGCCAGCAGCCACCGGGGTTATGAAGCTTTCTTT
CASSHRGYEAFF
>.|TRBV9|TRBJ2-7|.
TGTGCCAGCAGCCCCAGACAGAGCTACGAGCAGTACTTC
CASSPRQSYEQYF
>.|TRBV7-9|TRBJ2-7|.
TGTGCCAGCAGCCCTTCCTACGAGCAGTACTTC
CASSPSYEQYF
>few|TRBV11-2|TRBJ2-6|.
TGTGCCAGCAGCTTAGAAGGGGCTGGGGCCAACGTCCTGACTTTC
CASSLEGAGANVLTF
>.|TRBV5-1|TRBJ1-1|.
TGCGCCAGCAGCTTGGCGGCGGGGGACACTGAAGCTTTCTTT
CASSLAAGDTEAFF
>.|TRBV5-1|TRBJ2-2|.
TGCGCCAGCAGCTTGGTCGGGGTACGGTCCTCCGGGGAGCTGTTTTTT
CASSLVGVRSSGELFF
>.|TRBV28|TRBJ1-1|.
TGTGCCAGCAGTGGTCCAGGGTACACTGAAGCTTTCTTT
CASSGPGYTEAFF
>.|TRBV6-5|TRBJ1-2|TRBD1
TGTGCCAGCAGGACCGGGACAGTGGGAGGCTACACCTTC
CASRTGTVGGYTF
>.|TRBV5-5|TRBJ2-5|TRBD1
TGTGCCAGCAGCAAGGGGACAGGGGGCGCGGAGACCCAGTACTTC
CASSKGTGGAETQYF
>.|TRBV6-1|TRBJ1-5|TRBD1
TGTGCCAGCAGTGGGACAGGGGGCCGTCAGCCCCAGCATTTT
CASSGTGGRQPQHF